This T cell receptor (beta chain) came from a study of PD-1 blockade in classical Hodgkin lymphoma (dated by TCRdb to 2018 to 2020). For the wider study: Nivolumab dosing was 3 mg/kg intravenously every 2 weeks, continuing until either disease progression or unacceptable toxicity. The study used TCR beta sequencing and CyTOF to define a peripheral blood immune signature of response to PD-1 blockade in classical Hodgkin lymphoma.

The Qiagen DNeasy kit was used to extract genomic DNA both from unsorted PBMCs and from the negatively selected CD4+ and CD8+ fractions. TCR beta CDR3 regions were subjected to amplification by immunoSEQ multiplex PCR with primers that anneal to V and J segments. A synthetic immune receptor repertoire was used to minimize amplification bias, and remaining bias was computationally removed after sequencing. In the source study's methods: Custom Python scripts were used to quantify repertoire diversity as the Shannon entropy index. The unsorted, CD4+ and CD8+ repertoires were each analyzed separately, with the exception of combined analyses, where CD4+ and CD8+ sequences were merged in silico. A clone was considered expanded if an increase in frequency of at least 2-fold after treatment relative to C1D1 was found, and a pseudocount of 0.5 was applied to clones undetected at baseline. Clones with 0 or 1 copy at C1D1 were defined as singleton clones, while clones with 2 or more copies were defined as non-singleton clones. Clones expanded in unsorted samples were labelled as CD4+, CD8+ or unknown by matching protein sequences in sorted samples from the same patient. Wilcoxon tests were applied to paired samples to test diversity changes from C1D1 to C4D1. TCRdb re-hosts the immuneACCESS table, in-frame sequences only. Its copies lack some clones; in the studies checked, an unresolved V gene accounts for under half of them, and the cause for the rest is not known. D and trimming were read from the DNA, whereas the V and J calls and clone size are those reported in that table. Here the sample has some 9,300 clones; around 79% occur a single time. 4.6% of the sample goes to the ten largest clones.

Paper-wide results and their limitations: Among trial patients, those achieving complete response had baseline diversity similar to that of newly diagnosed patients, while diversity was significantly lower in partial responders and progressors. Lower diversity was seen in patients whose nivolumab began less than 1 year after ASCT, and these patients were left out of later analyses so that immune reconstitution would not confound the results. Only a single clinical trial cohort was studied, and what caused the repertoire differences, possibly disease activity or prior therapy, remained undefined. Baseline TCR diversity was reported to be lower in newly diagnosed patients than in healthy donors, and even lower in relapsed/refractory patients. By C4D1, a significant rise was seen in CD4+ TCR diversity but not in CD8+ TCR diversity (p=0.0027 vs p=0.16), and the rise was most apparent among complete responders (p=0.02).

The germline V gene gives CDR1 as SGDLS and CDR2 as YYNGEE. CDR3 length: 16 amino acids, cysteine to phenylalanine. Only CDR3 DNA remains: 48 bases, in frame from the first base. At the junction V is shortened by 4 bases and J by 4 bases, with 15 bases in between. The time point label for this specimen denotes: cycle 4 day 1 (C4D1), after six to seven weeks of nivolumab. All trial patients had relapsed after autologous stem cell transplantation, with cohorts A, B and C differing in prior brentuximab vedotin exposure. Magnetic negative selection with a Miltenyi CD4+ T cell isolation kit was used to purify CD4+ T cells from thawed PBMCs. The trial cohort was composed of 56 patients with relapsed/refractory classical Hodgkin lymphoma, for whom complete response, partial response or progressive disease was recorded as best overall response. Single-agent nivolumab was administered to trial patients in the multi-cohort phase II CheckMate 205 trial. An independent review committee assessed best overall response by applying the 2007 International Working Group response criteria. Trial PBMCs were obtained immediately prior to nivolumab initiation (C1D1) and on therapy at cycle 2 day 1 and cycle 4 day 1. After peripheral blood was drawn into 8 mL Vacutainer Cell Preparation Tubes, PBMCs were isolated by centrifugation and then cryopreserved. Purified CD4+ and CD8+ fractions were prepared only for cases in which an additional PBMC sample was available. Magnetically labelled cells were removed on LS columns in a quadroMACS separator, and the flow-through was collected as the purified fraction.

For this clone: What antigen it recognizes has not been identified. No much larger clonotype is one base removed from it; base qualities were not supplied.

Recombination joined TRBV9 with TRBJ1-6; perhaps TRBD1 is the D gene, with 5 bases matching. This specimen consisted of CD4+ T cells from blood, obtained before the fourth cycle of nivolumab. This TCR was sampled from a human donor with classical Hodgkin lymphoma. The nucleotide sequence is TGTGCCAGCAGCCCACTCCACGGGGGGTATAATTCACCCCTCCACTTT. Its coded protein is CASSPLHGGYNSPLHF.